This T cell receptor beta chain was recovered during a study of CXCR3-negative and CXCR3-positive naive CD8 T cells (dated by TCRdb to 2018 to 2020). Describing the broader study: In total, some 130 million TRB reads were obtained, or roughly 1.5 +/- 0.3 million reads per library. For the TRBV-TRBJ cluster analysis, the naive subsets came from a handful of donors, while the memory cells came from 3 donors. Diversity and physicochemical repertoire analyses covered roughly eleven donors pooled from two independent experiments.

The reads were generated on a NextSeq 550. The Human TCR Profiling Kit (MiLaboratory) was used to prepare UMI-labeled 5' RACE TRB cDNA libraries. cDNA synthesis used the entire amount of extracted RNA, and PCR amplification then used the entire amount of cDNA produced. Libraries were prepared in parallel using an identical number of PCR cycles. Under the source paper's analysis protocol: With a minimum of two reads required per UMI, MIGEC and MiXCR pulled out about 50,000 +/- 10,000 unique UMI-labeled TRB cDNA molecules from each library. On average, approximately 40,000 +/- 10,000 functional in-frame TRB CDR3 nucleotide clonotypes lacking stop codons were found per library. After downsampling to 5000 UMI-labeled TRB molecules per sample, diversity metrics, including normalized Shannon-Wiener and Chao1, were computed in VDJtools. Clonotype-size-weighted physicochemical properties of the central five CDR3 residues (interaction energy, strength, volume and Kidera factor 4) were computed in VDJtools. Following TCRdb reprocessing, every CDR3 protein sequence forms one entry, and DNA is not provided. V and J calls and clone size were set by TCRdb, not the authors. The sample table includes 130,000 or so distinct CDR3 sequences. The ten largest clonotypes hold about 0.48% of the sample.

Its CDR3 holds 18 amino acids, cysteine through phenylalanine. No DNA has been recorded. Per the germline V gene, MGHRA is the CDR1 and YSYEKL is the CDR2. For each CD8+ T cell subset, flow sorting was done in triplicate, and a few hundred thousand cells per subset went directly into RLT lysis buffer. To keep memory contaminants out, a stringent definition of naive CD8+ T cells was applied: CD45RO-CCR7+CD27+CD95-. Peripheral blood mononuclear cells were isolated from buffy coats by standard density gradient centrifugation. A FACSAria III was used to flow-sort naive CD8+ T cells into CXCR3-negative and CXCR3-positive populations. An RNeasy Mini Kit was used to extract total RNA from the sorted cells. On the study overall, not on this receptor specifically: Because CXCR3 expression was partially decreased after cryopreservation, freshly isolated PBMCs were used for most assays. Compared with CXCR3-negative naive cells, CXCR3-positive naive cells had TRB CDR3s with higher hydrophobicity (lower Kidera factor 4), lower energy, and higher strength and volume indices. Similar TRBV-TRBJ usage was shown by naive CXCR3-negative and CXCR3-positive cells from the same donor, whereas distinct patterns were shown by memory cells. Because surface CD5, which has been linked to self-reactivity in mice, was comparable between naive subsets, TCR interaction strength was also inferred from TRB CDR3 physicochemical properties. Repertoire diversity was comparably high in both naive subsets but much lower in memory CD8+ T cells.

As to this clonotype: Its antigen remains undetermined.

The sequencing input was naive CXCR3- CD8+ T cells from blood. The cell subset or site label, read with the paper, signifies: CD45RO-CCR7+CD27+CD95- naive CD8+ T cells lacking CXCR3 (TNR3-). The chain links TRBV4-1 with TRBJ2-7; TCRdb indicates TRBD1, and absent DNA this call remains unverified. The origin of this receptor is a human donor in good health. Some clones in this sample may be carry-over from other donors' samples. This receptor carries the CDR3 CASSQYYGGRDSSYEQYF.